This TCR beta chain was identified during a study of spatial heterogeneity in lung cancer (dated by TCRdb to between 2018 and 2020). Looking at the study overall: More beta-chain than alpha-chain transcripts were consistently detected, likely reflecting higher beta-chain transcript abundance. In tumor regions, TCR transcript counts showed a strong correlation with a T cell transcriptional module score from matched bulk RNA-seq. In the raw uncorrected reads, each unique combination of TCR and UMI appeared more than ten times on average. In non-small cell lung cancer, the study made a quantitative comparison of TCR alpha and beta repertoires among multiple tumor regions, matched nontumor lung and blood. TCR repertoire features were related to nonsynonymous mutation counts determined by whole-exome sequencing of tumor tissue. Both alpha and beta chains were TCR-sequenced in samples taken at surgery, namely 220 tumor regions, around 64 matched nontumor lung samples and 50 to 60 PBMC samples.

Overall results and qualifications from the work: Confirming at a functional level the hypothesis that regional TCRs recognize regional mutations was considered to require additional single-cell paired TCR alpha and beta sequencing. The tumor nonsynonymous mutation count correlated with the number of expanded intratumoral alpha and beta TCRs. TCR-seq was estimated to cover only approximately 6.4% of tumor T cells for alpha chains and around 13% for beta chains. Counts of ubiquitous and regional expanded TCRs correlated with counts of ubiquitous and regional nonsynonymous mutations, respectively.

Taken with the paper, the label for time point translates to: sample taken at primary tumor resection. Donors were 72 patients with early-stage, untreated non-small cell lung cancer from the lung TRACERx cohort. TCR sequencing used whole RNA extracted from tumor and nontumor lung tissue, or from cryopreserved PBMC samples, without cell sorting. Only patients with enough RNA available from two or more tumor regions were chosen for TCR sequencing. Before selection, tumor and adjacent nontumor lung specimens were reviewed by a lung pathologist. Its CDR3 holds 17 amino acids, cysteine through phenylalanine. Only the CDR3 portion is preserved as DNA: 51 bases, with reading frame beginning at the first base. CDR1 MNHNY and CDR2 SVGAGI are derived from the germline V gene (reference sequence). V is reduced by 6 bases and J by 4 bases, leaving a spacing of 22 bases between them. The library was generated by 5' RACE. TCRdb lists the instrument as NextSeq 500. The TCR library protocol attached a unique molecular identifier to each TCR cDNA molecule to allow correction of PCR and sequencing errors. The authors processed their data as follows. Decombinator tools were used for TCR identification, UMI-based error correction and CDR3 extraction. Expanded TCRs were defined as those above a frequency of 2 per 1,000, corresponding to the top 1% of the tumor frequency distribution. Expanded tumor TCRs statistically deemed absent (corrected P<0.05) from at least one tumor region were classed as regional, and all other expanded tumor TCRs were classed as ubiquitous. Renyi diversity was computed with the R vegan package after each repertoire had been subsampled 100 times to 5,000 TCRs. CDR3 similarity networks were built from amino acid triplet string-kernel similarity, with CDR3s being connected when pairwise similarity was above 0.82. In TCRdb, the public reads were trimmed at Q25 with fastp and aligned with MiXCR, with productive beta chains retained. Every distinct CDR3 protein forms one entry, paired with its most common genes and DNA. These V and J calls derive from TCRdb rather than the authors' analysis. For this sample the table gives about 2,500 distinct CDR3 sequences, of which 5.5% to 7.5% were detected only once. The top ten constitute about 9% of the sample.

Within its sample, this clonotype is medium-sized (0.01 to 0.1%). Its antigen remains unidentified. No much larger clone is present one base from it, and per-base qualities are unavailable. The sample in question was lung tumor tissue, obtained at surgery. The receptor chain draws on TRBV6-6 and TRBJ2-1; the D gene is possibly TRBD2, with 5 bases matching. The receptor's source is a male donor with early-stage non-small cell lung cancer. The CDR3 amino acid sequence is: CASSDKGRGALYNEQFF. The sequenced DNA: TGTGCCAGCAGCGACAAGGGCCGGGGAGCGTTGTACAATGAGCAGTTCTTC.